This entry lists 16 T cell receptor beta chains sequenced from one sample in a study of molecular identifiers for immune sequencing clone quantification. MiXCR was run by TCRdb on the PCR reads, yielding one entry per CDR3 protein. The sample has about 510,000 distinct CDR3 sequences; about 22% are singletons. The source material was naive CD8+ T cells from blood, with Jurkat cell RNA spiked in. Subset given: FACS-sorted CD8+CD4-CCR7+CD45RA+ naive T cells. These receptors were obtained from a human donor in good health. Some libraries in this study had Jurkat cell RNA spiked in.

Note on this clonotype: A much bigger clone sits one base away, suggesting this may be a read error. This chain's CDR3 is CASSAGGVGETQYF. CDR3 DNA: TGTGCCAGCAGTGCAGGGGGAGTTGGAGAGACCCAGTACTTC. The genes are TRBV27 and TRBJ2-5; TRBD1 matches at 7 bases. Unmatched junction bases numbered 7, after V lost 5 bases and J lost 4 bases. CDR3 length: 14 residues. From germline, CDR1 is MNHEY and CDR2 SMNVEV (reference sequence).

The V and J genes are TRBV28 and TRBJ2-7; D not resolved. Germline CDR1 reads MDHEN; CDR2 reads SYDVKM. The CDR3 has 15 amino acids. Trimming removed 4 bases from V and 0 bases from J, with 13 bases in between. The CDR3 protein is CASSSLESGSYEQYF. The CDR3 region has the DNA TGTGCCAGCAGTTCCCTAGAGTCTGGCTCCTACGAGCAGTACTTC.

In DNA form, the CDR3 reads TGTGCCACCAGCAGTCCCGGGACAGGGTTGCGTGGCTACACCTTC. This encodes CATSSPGTGLRGYTF. The chain recombines TRBV15 with TRBJ1-2, with 9 bases lining up with TRBD1. There are 15 residues in the CDR3. CDR1 and CDR2 from the germline V gene are LNHNV and YYDKDF (reference sequence). V lost 3 bases, J lost 7 bases, and 9 bases stayed unmatched.

There are a few counts of this clonotype. The chain uses TRBV30 and TRBJ2-7; D gene uncertain. CDR3 length: 12 residues. Per germline, CDR1 GTSNPN and CDR2 SVGIG (reference sequence). Trimming removed 7 bases from V and 1 base from J, with 11 bases in between. CDR3 coding DNA: TGTGCCTTCTCGGGTTTTTCCTACGAGCAGTACTTC. This translates into CAFSGFSYEQYF.

This clonotype was seen a few times. The rearrangement uses TRBV12-3 or TRBV12-4 and TRBJ2-1; unclear D gene. V lost 7 bases and J 2 bases, leaving 12 bases between the germline ends. CDR3 length equals 14 residues. CDR3 residues: CASTSVQTYNEQFF. The CDR3 DNA sequence: TGTGCCAGCACCTCGGTTCAGACCTACAATGAGCAGTTCTTC.

As regards this clonotype: Mismatch with germline at one junction end may stem from a read error. The chain carries TRBV11-2 and TRBJ2-7, with D perhaps matching TRBD2 (5 bases). Germline V lookup: CDR1 SGHAT, CDR2 FQNNGV. The CDR3 length is 15 residues. The CDR3 DNA sequence: TGTGCCAGCAGCCCAGGAAGCGGTACTCTCTACGAGCAGCACTTC. This gives the protein CASSPGSGTLYEQHF.

This clonotype has a handful of counts. This rearrangement joins TRBV7-9 to TRBJ2-5; either TRBD1 or TRBD2 may fit D (7 bases each). Germline-derived CDR1 and CDR2 are SEHNR and FQNEAQ (reference sequence). Deletions cut 5 bases from V and 2 bases from J, with 15 bases between. The CDR3 covers 15 residues. The CDR3 DNA follows: TGTGCCAGCAGCACCCCAGGGGGAGGGCAAGAGACCCAGTACTTC. Encoded protein: CASSTPGGGQETQYF.

Remarks on this clonotype: Relative to the germline gene, one junction end is altered; a read error may explain this. The genes are TRBV4-2 and TRBJ1-1; D remains unclear. The CDR3 runs 12 residues. Germline assignment: CDR1 LGHNA and CDR2 YNFKEQ. This chain's CDR3 is CVSSLVNTEAFF. CDR3 bases: TGTGTCAGCAGCCTAGTGAACACTGAAGCTTTCTTT.

This clonotype showed up many times. The rearrangement uses TRBV19 and TRBJ2-2; possible D gene TRBD1, 6 bases. The V gene lost 4 bases and the J gene lost 4 bases, with 19 bases spanning the gap. The germline gives CDR1 LNHDA, CDR2 SQIVND (reference sequence). The CDR3 covers 17 residues. CDR3 coding DNA: TGTGCCAGTAGTACCCCGTTCCCAGGGGCGGGCACCGGGGAGCTGTTTTTT. It yields the protein CASSTPFPGAGTGELFF.

This clonotype was counted many times. This chain joins TRBV7-9 and TRBJ1-6; D gene uncertain. There are 13 residues in the CDR3. V was cut by 8 bases and J by 2 bases, with 7 bases left in between. Germline lookup yields CDR1 SEHNR and CDR2 FQNEAQ (reference sequence). CDR3 sequence reads: CASGSAYNSPLHF. The CDR3, as DNA: TGTGCCAGCGGGTCGGCCTATAATTCACCCCTCCACTTT. The variable domain in full, with the rest retrieved from reference TRBV7-9 and TRBJ1-6, is DTGVSQNPRHKITKRGQNVTFRCDPISEHNRLYWYRQTLGQGPEFLTYFQNEAQLEKSRLLSDRFSAERPKGSFSTLEIQRTEQGDSAMYLCASGSAYNSPLHFGNGTRLTVT.

This chain joins TRBV4-3 and TRBJ2-5; D gene ambiguous. CDR1 and CDR2 from the germline V gene are LGHNA and YSLEER. There are 14 residues in the CDR3. V dropped 0 bases and J dropped 5 bases, with 10 bases sitting between them. Here the CDR3 DNA reads TGCGCCAGCAGCCAAGATATGGGATCGGAGACCCAGTACTTC. Translation: CASSQDMGSETQYF.

This clonotype was seen repeatedly, ten times or more. The chain couples TRBV5-1 to TRBJ2-3; possible D gene TRBD2, 5 bases. Germline lookup yields CDR1 SGHRS and CDR2 YFSETQ. The CDR3 sequence is 14 residues long. V lost 2 bases to trimming and J lost 2 bases, with 9 bases between them. The CDR3 loop is CASSFSGFTDTQYF. In DNA form, the CDR3 reads TGCGCCAGCAGCTTCAGCGGATTCACAGATACGCAGTATTTT.

This clonotype showed up many times. A much larger clone is a single base away; this may be a read error. The chain combines TRBV5-1 with TRBJ1-1; weak D call: TRBD1 (5 bases). The length of the CDR3 is 12 residues. Germline CDR1 is SGHRS and CDR2 is YFSETQ. The CDR3 sequence is CASRLGDTEAFF. The CDR3 coding sequence is TGCGCCAGCAGGTTGGGGGACACTGAAGCTTTCTTT.

The genes are TRBV4-1 and TRBJ1-1; no clear D. Germline V CDR1 and CDR2: MGHRA, YSYEKL. Trimming stripped 0 bases from V and 7 bases from J, with 15 bases between. CDR3 length: 15 residues. The CDR3 sequence: CASSQDQRGRFEAFF. The CDR3 DNA reads as TGCGCCAGCAGCCAAGATCAAAGAGGGCGGTTTGAAGCTTTCTTT.

CDR3 DNA: TGTGCCAGCAGCAGACAGGGCCCTAATGAGCAGTTCTTC. Its translation is CASSRQGPNEQFF. The gene calls are TRBV6-2 or TRBV6-3 and TRBJ2-1, with TRBD1 identical over 7 bases. CDR1 is MNHEY and CDR2 is SVGEGT in the germline V gene. V lost 6 bases, J lost 7 bases, and 6 bases stayed unmatched. CDR3 length: 13 residues.

This clonotype has more than one count but fewer than ten. This chain connects TRBV6-2 or TRBV6-3 to TRBJ2-3; tentative D call: TRBD2 (6 bases). CDR1 MNHEY and CDR2 SVGEGT come from the germline V gene. This CDR3 spans 16 amino acids. Trimming removed 0 bases from V and 1 base from J, with 11 bases in between. The CDR3 DNA sequence: TGTGCCAGCAGTTACTCGGGGGGTTTTGGCACAGATACGCAGTATTTT. Amino acids: CASSYSGGFGTDTQYF.